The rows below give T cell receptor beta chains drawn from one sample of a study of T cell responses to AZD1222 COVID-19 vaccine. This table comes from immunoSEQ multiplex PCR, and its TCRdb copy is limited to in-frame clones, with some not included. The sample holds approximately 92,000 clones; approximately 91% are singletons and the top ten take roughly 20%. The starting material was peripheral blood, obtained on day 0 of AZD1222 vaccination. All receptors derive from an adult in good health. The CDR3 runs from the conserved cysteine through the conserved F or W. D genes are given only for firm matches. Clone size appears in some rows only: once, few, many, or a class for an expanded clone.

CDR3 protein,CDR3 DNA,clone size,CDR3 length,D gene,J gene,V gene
CATSRTGDTGELFF,TGTGCCACCAGCCGGACAGGGGACACCGGGGAGCTGTTTTTT,NA,14,TRBD1,TRBJ2-2,TRBV24-1
CASSIDSRGRYGYTF,TGTGCCAGTAGTATAGATTCGAGGGGGCGATATGGCTACACCTTC,NA,15,TRBD1,TRBJ1-2,TRBV19
CASTAGTGGLNTEAFF,TGTGCCAGCACCGCCGGGACAGGGGGTCTGAACACTGAAGCTTTCTTT,NA,16,TRBD1,TRBJ1-1,TRBV2
CASSESGDSGNTIYF,TGTGCCAGCAGTGAATCGGGGGATTCTGGAAACACCATATATTTT,NA,15,NA,TRBJ1-3,TRBV25-1
CASSLAGEKLFF,TGTGCCAGCAGTTTAGCGGGTGAAAAACTGTTTTTT,once,12,NA,TRBJ1-4,TRBV12-3/TRBV12-4
CASSFFVTDTQYF,TGTGCCAGCAGTTTTTTTGTCACAGATACGCAGTATTTT,NA,13,NA,TRBJ2-3,TRBV12-3/TRBV12-4
CATSDFGEWETQYF,TGTGCCACCAGTGATTTCGGGGAGTGGGAGACCCAGTACTTC,NA,14,NA,TRBJ2-5,TRBV24-1
CASRTGGTSTDTQYF,TGTGCCAGCAGGACGGGGGGTACTAGCACAGATACGCAGTATTTT,NA,15,TRBD2,TRBJ2-3,TRBV5-4
CASSSDPILSSYNEQFF,TGTGCCAGCAGCTCCGACCCGATTCTAAGCTCCTACAATGAGCAGTTCTTC,NA,17,NA,TRBJ2-1,TRBV11-2
CASSRNGGYTF,TGTGCCAGCAGTAGGAATGGTGGCTACACCTTC,NA,11,NA,TRBJ1-2,TRBV6-5
CASSSGTRSLEQYF,TGCGCCAGCAGCTCTGGGACTAGATCGCTCGAGCAGTACTTC,NA,14,TRBD2,TRBJ2-7,TRBV5-1
CASRPVGRRGGYTF,TGTGCCAGCAGACCCGTAGGGCGACGGGGTGGCTACACCTTC,NA,14,NA,TRBJ1-2,TRBV6-5
CASSLVFGSEAFF,TGTGCCAGCAGCTTGGTTTTCGGAAGTGAAGCTTTCTTT,NA,13,NA,TRBJ1-1,TRBV5-8
CASSPPVRLGNTIYF,TGTGCCAGCTCACCACCGGTGAGGTTAGGAAACACCATATATTTT,once,15,NA,TRBJ1-3,TRBV18
CAWSVVVPTQPGELFF,TGTGCCTGGAGTGTAGTGGTCCCGACCCAGCCCGGGGAGCTGTTTTTT,NA,16,NA,TRBJ2-2,TRBV30
CASSGSITGALEYSNQPQHF,TGTGCCAGCAGCGGATCGATAACCGGGGCCCTCGAATATAGCAATCAGCCCCAGCATTTT,NA,20,NA,TRBJ1-5,TRBV6-6
CASSPLGDSNYGYTF,TGTGCCAGCTCACCTCTCGGGGACAGTAACTATGGCTACACCTTC,NA,15,TRBD1,TRBJ1-2,TRBV18
CASSESHTDEQFF,TGTGCCAGCAGCGAGAGTCACACGGATGAGCAGTTCTTC,NA,13,NA,TRBJ2-1,TRBV9
CASSYPEVDSGGAEETQYF,TGTGCCAGCAGTTATCCGGAGGTAGACAGCGGGGGGGCCGAGGAGACCCAGTACTTC,NA,19,TRBD2,TRBJ2-5,TRBV6-2/TRBV6-3
CASSHAVTNYGYTF,TGTGCCAGCAGCCACGCAGTAACAAACTATGGCTACACCTTC,NA,14,NA,TRBJ1-2,TRBV6-5
CASSIKFWETQYF,TGTGCCAGTAGTATAAAATTTTGGGAGACCCAGTACTTC,NA,13,NA,TRBJ2-5,TRBV19
CASSTPLRDEQYF,TGTGCCAGCAGCACACCCCTGAGGGACGAGCAGTACTTC,NA,13,NA,TRBJ2-7,TRBV6-5
CASSSRVGYNEQFF,TGTGCCAGCAGCTCCCGAGTGGGGTACAATGAGCAGTTCTTC,NA,14,NA,TRBJ2-1,TRBV7-2
CASRQGAGYEQYF,TGTGCCAGCAGACAGGGGGCCGGTTACGAGCAGTACTTC,few,13,TRBD1,TRBJ2-7,TRBV25-1
CASSLRQIATNEKLFF,TGTGCCAGCAGCTTGCGACAGATTGCAACTAATGAAAAACTGTTTTTT,NA,16,NA,TRBJ1-4,TRBV7-9
CSSQIGGDTQYF,TGCAGCAGCCAGATAGGGGGAGATACGCAGTATTTT,NA,12,NA,TRBJ2-3,TRBV29-1
CASSATSDSSYEQYF,TGTGCCAGCAGCGCCACCTCGGACAGCTCCTACGAGCAGTACTTC,NA,15,NA,TRBJ2-7,TRBV9
CASSSYRGSPLHF,TGTGCCAGCAGTTCGTACAGGGGATCACCCCTCCACTTT,NA,13,TRBD1,TRBJ1-6,TRBV5-6
CASSLVGTGRIYGYTF,TGTGCCAGCAGCTTAGTGGGGACAGGGCGGATCTATGGCTACACCTTC,NA,16,TRBD1,TRBJ1-2,TRBV7-2
CASSPDTQGGYTF,TGTGCCAGCTCCCCAGACACCCAGGGAGGCTACACCTTC,NA,13,NA,TRBJ1-2,TRBV18
CASSQDWNQPQHF,TGTGCCAGCAGCCAAGATTGGAATCAGCCCCAGCATTTT,NA,13,NA,TRBJ1-5,TRBV3-1/TRBV3-2
CASRDSRNYGYTF,TGTGCCAGCAGGGATAGTAGGAACTATGGCTACACCTTC,NA,13,NA,TRBJ1-2,TRBV28
CATSREGGGSYEQYF,TGTGCCACCAGCAGAGAGGGGGGAGGCTCCTACGAGCAGTACTTC,NA,15,NA,TRBJ2-7,TRBV15
CASSATGTGVDYGYTF,TGTGCCAGTAGTGCAACCGGGACAGGGGTGGACTATGGCTACACCTTC,NA,16,TRBD1,TRBJ1-2,TRBV19
CASSQGFEGGKLFF,TGTGCCAGCAGCCAAGGCTTCGAGGGGGGAAAACTGTTTTTT,NA,14,NA,TRBJ1-4,TRBV4-2
CASSLGPGGAFF,TGTGCCAGCAGTCTAGGCCCAGGCGGAGCTTTCTTT,NA,12,NA,TRBJ1-1,TRBV14
CASRRQGAAFF,TGTGCCAGCAGAAGACAGGGCGCGGCTTTCTTT,NA,11,TRBD1,TRBJ1-1,TRBV6-5
CASSQSPFRTQYF,TGTGCCAGCAGCCAATCGCCTTTTCGTACGCAGTATTTT,NA,13,NA,TRBJ2-3,TRBV14
CASLTRGVVYGYTF,TGTGCCAGCCTTACCCGGGGGGTAGTCTATGGCTACACCTTC,NA,14,NA,TRBJ1-2,TRBV6-6
CASSWGGGVEQYF,TGTGCCAGCAGTTGGGGAGGGGGCGTCGAGCAGTACTTC,NA,13,NA,TRBJ2-7,TRBV27
CASSLVLAAGYEQYF,TGTGCCAGCAGCTTAGTCCTAGCTGCGGGCTACGAGCAGTACTTC,NA,15,NA,TRBJ2-7,TRBV7-2
CASSYSATASNQPQHF,TGTGCCAGCAGTTACTCGGCTACGGCGAGCAATCAGCCCCAGCATTTT,NA,16,NA,TRBJ1-5,TRBV6-2/TRBV6-3
CASSSIPSGYGYTF,TGTGCCAGCAGCTCAATACCGAGCGGGTATGGCTACACCTTC,NA,14,NA,TRBJ1-2,TRBV7-2